This is a list of T cell receptor beta chains from one sample in a study of shared clonotypes between healthy human individuals. Some clones are missing from TCRdb's copy, which holds only in-frame ones; the method was immunoSEQ multiplex PCR. Seen here are approximately 980,000 clones, about 80% observed once, and the top ten hold about 1.5%. What was sequenced was memory CD4+ T cells sorted from blood. These receptors all stem from a man younger than 30 in good health. Each CDR3 is given with its conserved first and last residue. D genes are given only for firm matches. The listing skips clone size in some rows; elsewhere it reads once, few, many or a size class.

abundance,j_gene,v_gene,d_gene,CDR3nt,CDR3aa
NA,TRBJ1-4,TRBV4-1,NA,TGCGCCAGCAGCCCGGGACCAGGGGCTCCAAGGGAAAAACTGTTTTTT,CASSPGPGAPREKLFF
NA,TRBJ2-4,TRBV7-2,NA,TGTGCCAGCAGCACACGGGGTGACCTAGCCAAAAACATTCAGTACTTC,CASSTRGDLAKNIQYF
once,TRBJ1-2,TRBV15,NA,TGTGCCACCAGCAGAGACCATGGCGGGGCAGGGAGCAACTATGGCTACACCTTC,CATSRDHGGAGSNYGYTF
NA,TRBJ2-5,TRBV5-1,TRBD2,TGCGCCAGCAGCTTGGGATCTAGCGGCGTACAAGAGACCCAGTACTTC,CASSLGSSGVQETQYF
few,TRBJ1-1,TRBV19,NA,TGTGCCAGTAGTATACACACTGAAGCTTTCTTT,CASSIHTEAFF
NA,TRBJ1-1,TRBV7-9,TRBD1,TGTGCCAGCAGCCAGACAGGGCCGAACACTGAAGCTTTCTTT,CASSQTGPNTEAFF
NA,TRBJ1-3,TRBV6-5,NA,TGTGCCAGCAGTTACTCGACAAGCTCTGGAAACACCATATATTTT,CASSYSTSSGNTIYF
NA,TRBJ2-1,TRBV20-1,NA,TGCAGTGCTAGGTTTGGGCCGGAGCAGTTCTTC,CSARFGPEQFF
NA,TRBJ1-5,TRBV7-9,NA,TGTGCCAGCAGCGTCGGGGTGGATAGCAATCAGCCCCAGCATTTT,CASSVGVDSNQPQHF
NA,TRBJ2-1,TRBV5-1,NA,TGCGCCAGCAGCTTCGCAGGGGCTATCAATGAGCAGTTCTTC,CASSFAGAINEQFF
NA,TRBJ1-5,TRBV19,NA,TGTGCCAGTAGTATGAATAGTCCAGGGATGGGGCAGCCCCAGCATTTT,CASSMNSPGMGQPQHF
many,TRBJ2-5,TRBV2,NA,TGTGCCAGCAGGCGCGAGGGGACCCAGTACTTC,CASRREGTQYF
NA,TRBJ1-2,TRBV28,NA,TGTGCCAGCAGTTTAAGGAAGAACCCGAGCTACACCTTC,CASSLRKNPSYTF
NA,TRBJ2-1,TRBV5-5,TRBD1,TGTGCCAGCAGCGAGATAGGGGGCAGAAACAATGAGCAGTTCTTC,CASSEIGGRNNEQFF
NA,TRBJ2-1,TRBV11-2,NA,TGTGCCAGCAGCTCCCTGGGGGGGGGCGCCGTAAATGAGCAGTTCTTC,CASSSLGGGAVNEQFF
NA,TRBJ2-2,TRBV5-4,NA,TGTGCCAGCAGCTTTGTGGGCGGGAACACCGGGGAGCTGTTTTTT,CASSFVGGNTGELFF
NA,TRBJ1-5,TRBV2,TRBD1,TGTGCCAGCAGTTCCGACAGGGATTATCAGCCCCAGCATTTT,CASSSDRDYQPQHF
NA,TRBJ2-2,TRBV19,NA,TGTGCCAGTAGTCCCAGTATACTGAACACCGGGGAGCTGTTTTTT,CASSPSILNTGELFF
NA,TRBJ2-7,TRBV6-6,NA,TGTGCCAGCACCCCCTCGGGCAGCTACGAGCAGTACTTC,CASTPSGSYEQYF
NA,TRBJ1-2,TRBV2,NA,TGTGCCAGCAGTCTTCAGGTCTATGGCTACACCTTC,CASSLQVYGYTF
once,TRBJ1-2,TRBV19,TRBD1,TGTGCCAGTAGCAGGGGACAGAATAACTATGGCTACACCTTC,CASSRGQNNYGYTF
NA,TRBJ1-3,TRBV4-1,NA,TGCGCCAGCAGCCCCTCGACAGTGACTGGAAACACCATATATTTT,CASSPSTVTGNTIYF
NA,TRBJ1-5,TRBV5-4,NA,TGTGCCAGCAGCGTTATGGGATCCAATCAGCCCCAGCATTTT,CASSVMGSNQPQHF
NA,TRBJ2-1,TRBV4-3,NA,TGCGCCAGCAGCCGCAGTCAAACTTGGGGTGAGCAGTTCTTC,CASSRSQTWGEQFF
NA,TRBJ2-2,TRBV5-1,NA,TGCGCCAGCAGCTTGCTGCAGGCCGATCTGGGGGAGCTGTTTTTT,CASSLLQADLGELFF
NA,TRBJ1-3,TRBV5-8,TRBD1,TGTGCCAGCAGATTACAGGGGGCGAACGGAAACACCATATATTTT,CASRLQGANGNTIYF
NA,TRBJ1-6,TRBV4-1,NA,TGCGCCAGCAGCCCCCGGGACTGGGGTTCACCCCTCCACTTT,CASSPRDWGSPLHF
once,TRBJ1-5,TRBV2,NA,TGTGCCAGCAGTGATGATGCCAGCAAATATCAGCCCCAGCATTTT,CASSDDASKYQPQHF
few,TRBJ1-2,TRBV5-1,NA,TGCGCCAGCAGCTTGACGTATCAAGGCGGCTACACCTTC,CASSLTYQGGYTF
NA,TRBJ1-2,TRBV10-3,TRBD1,TGTGCCATCGGGTTTACAGGGGGTAACTATGGCTACACCTTC,CAIGFTGGNYGYTF
NA,TRBJ2-1,TRBV2,NA,TGTGCCAGCAGTGAAAGCCGGCAGAACAATGAGCAGTTCTTC,CASSESRQNNEQFF
NA,TRBJ2-1,TRBV7-8,NA,TGTGCCAGCAGCCGAGAGGGGGGCTCCTACAATGAGCAGTTCTTC,CASSREGGSYNEQFF
NA,TRBJ2-6,TRBV6-5,NA,TGTGCCAGCAGTTCAGGACAGTTTTCTGGGGCCAACGTCCTGACTTTC,CASSSGQFSGANVLTF
NA,TRBJ1-1,TRBV21-1,NA,TGTGCCAGCACCCAAGGGGGGGAACAAAGCGACACTGAAGCTTTCTTT,CASTQGGEQSDTEAFF
NA,TRBJ1-4,TRBV28,NA,TGTGCCAGCAGTTCACCCCCTCAAGAAAAACTGTTTTTT,CASSSPPQEKLFF
NA,TRBJ2-3,TRBV19,NA,TGTGCCAGTAGTATAGATAAGGCAGGGGCCATAGATACGCAGTATTTT,CASSIDKAGAIDTQYF
NA,TRBJ2-7,TRBV7-2,NA,TGTGCCAGCAGCCGGACAGTCGAGCAGTACTTC,CASSRTVEQYF
NA,TRBJ2-5,TRBV5-4,NA,TGTGCCAGCAGCCCCGCCATAGCGGAGACCCAGTACTTC,CASSPAIAETQYF
once,TRBJ2-1,TRBV19,TRBD1,TGTGCCAGTAGGGGTAACCGCAGACAGGGGATTCGGAATGAGCAGTTCTTC,CASRGNRRQGIRNEQFF
NA,TRBJ2-7,TRBV6-5,NA,TGTGCCAGCAAGGCGGAGTTTGGCGAGCAGTACTTC,CASKAEFGEQYF